This TCR beta chain derives from a study of graft-versus-host responses after intestinal transplantation (dated by TCRdb to the early 2020s). Regarding the complete study: The transplants that recipients got were multivisceral, liver-intestinal, or isolated intestinal. Every recipient was given anti-thymocyte globulin induction, followed by about three years of maintenance tacrolimus and steroids. After intestinal transplantation, graft-versus-host and host-versus-graft alloreactive T cell clones were followed in the graft, circulation and bone marrow using bulk TCR-beta CDR3 sequencing. Alloreactive clones were identified by sequencing pre-transplant mixed lymphocyte reaction products and comparing these products with unstimulated pre-transplant donor and recipient T cells. A cohort of more than 20 intestinal transplant recipients, including one retransplant, was enrolled, and a few patients lacking pretransplant specimens were excluded. Donor T cell macrochimerism was defined as a peak of at least 4% donor T cells among recipient peripheral blood mononuclear cells. Samples from three later patients were sequenced in-house on an Illumina MiSeq with MiXCR processing rather than by the commercial service. The paper's findings and limits, for the study overall: GvH clones were found in recipient bone marrow, and some of the GvH clones appeared earlier in ileal mucosa or blood, which is consistent with an intestinal mucosal origin. Patients with donor T cell macrochimerism had high GvH to HvG T cell clonal ratios in their allografts. Early after transplant, peak levels of circulating GvH clones were found to be associated with declines in HvG clones. The conclusions were limited by the relatively low number and heterogeneity of the intestinal transplant patients.

The time point label, read with the paper, signifies: cells obtained before transplantation from donor or recipient. CD3+CD4+ and CD3+CD8+ populations were FACS-sorted from unstimulated pre-transplant donor and recipient cells taken from spleen or lymph nodes. With respect to this clone: Its binding antigen is unknown. No clone much larger than this one lies a single base away; base qualities are absent.

Receptor libraries were prepared by the immunoSEQ multiplex PCR assay. For most patients, genomic DNA was isolated using the Qiagen DNeasy Blood and Tissue Kit and was shipped frozen to Adaptive Biotechnologies for TCR sequencing. Adaptive Biotechnologies carried out high-throughput TCR-beta CDR3 sequencing of genomic DNA for most patients. The authors processed their data as follows. TCR sequencing data for around 19 patients were retrieved from Adaptive's ImmunoSEQ software; three other patients were processed with MiXCR and VDJtools. To correct CD4 versus CD8 sorting errors, any sequence found in both subsets at a frequency ratio below 5:1 was removed. CDR3 nucleotide sequences shared by donor and recipient were removed because the origin of these sequences could not be assigned. At least 2-fold expansion over unstimulated cells and a minimum CFSE-low frequency of 0.002% (template counts) or 0.001% (read counts) were required for clones to be classified as alloreactive. Clones detected in sequenced pre-transplant spleen, lymph node, or MLR CFSE-low populations of the donor or recipient were defined as mappable. The cumulative frequency of alloreactive clones was calculated as a percentage of all sequences, weighted by copy number. The immuneACCESS repertoire file appears here via TCRdb, limited to in-frame rearrangements. These files lack a portion of the clones; in checked studies, under half of the deficit traces to unresolved V genes, and the cause of the others is not known. V, J and clone size derive from that table, while D and trimming were established from the DNA sequence. This sample comprises 100,000 to 140,000 clones, around 90% of them detected only once. The ten largest make up 0.71% of the sample.

Germline trimming amounts to 1 base on V and 0 bases on J, with 4 as the count of junction bases outside the gene matches. The CDR1 and CDR2 encoded by the germline V gene are LGHNT and FRNRAP. Including cysteine and phenylalanine, the CDR3 has 16 amino acids. CDR3 DNA only is kept here, 48 bases in frame from base 1. This specimen consisted of unstimulated CD4+ T cells sorted from spleen or lymph node cells, obtained before transplant. The origin of this receptor is a human donor who was the organ donor for an intestinal transplant. The sequence is built from TRBV12-5 and TRBJ2-3; 7 of the junction bases match TRBD1. The DNA sequence follows: TGTGCTAGTGGTTTGGGGACAGGAACTAGCACAGATACGCAGTATTTT. Its protein reads: CASGLGTGTSTDTQYF.